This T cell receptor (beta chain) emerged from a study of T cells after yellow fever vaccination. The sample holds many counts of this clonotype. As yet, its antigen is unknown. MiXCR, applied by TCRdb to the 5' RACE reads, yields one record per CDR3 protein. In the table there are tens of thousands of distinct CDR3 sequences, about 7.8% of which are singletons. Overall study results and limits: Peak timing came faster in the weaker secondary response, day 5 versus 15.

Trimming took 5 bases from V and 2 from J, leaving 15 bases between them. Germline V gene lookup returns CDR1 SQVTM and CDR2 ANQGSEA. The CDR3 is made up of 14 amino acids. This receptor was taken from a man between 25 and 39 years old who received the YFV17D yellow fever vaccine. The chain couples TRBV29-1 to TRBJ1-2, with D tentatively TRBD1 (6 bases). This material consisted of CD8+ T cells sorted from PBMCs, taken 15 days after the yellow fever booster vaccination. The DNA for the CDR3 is TGCAGCGTTTCGACCCCCGGGACAAACTATGGCTACACCTTC. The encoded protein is CSVSTPGTNYGYTF.